This T cell receptor (beta chain) came from a study of blood T cell repertoires in COVID-19. The wider study: COVID-19 samples from acute and convalescent phases originated in the United States, Italy and Spain.

There are 16 residues in the CDR3. The authors' processing: Scientists estimated how many nucleated cells there were by amplifying reference gene primers. The assay was immunoSEQ multiplex PCR, and TCRdb's table has in-frame clones only and misses some. The DNA was the basis for D and trimming; V, J and clone size are from that table. The sample consists of more than 150,000 clones, 84% of them appearing once. This sequence joins TRBV21-1 and TRBJ1-5; the DNA was not used to check the table's D call, TRBD1. TRBV21-1 is a known pseudogene. Sequencing was carried out using peripheral blood. This TCR came from a human donor in a cohort sampled during active COVID-19. In DNA, the CDR3 is TGTGCCAGCAGCAAAGCAGGACAGGGCCTAAATCAGCCCCAGCATTTT. It specifies CASSKAGQGLNQPQHF.